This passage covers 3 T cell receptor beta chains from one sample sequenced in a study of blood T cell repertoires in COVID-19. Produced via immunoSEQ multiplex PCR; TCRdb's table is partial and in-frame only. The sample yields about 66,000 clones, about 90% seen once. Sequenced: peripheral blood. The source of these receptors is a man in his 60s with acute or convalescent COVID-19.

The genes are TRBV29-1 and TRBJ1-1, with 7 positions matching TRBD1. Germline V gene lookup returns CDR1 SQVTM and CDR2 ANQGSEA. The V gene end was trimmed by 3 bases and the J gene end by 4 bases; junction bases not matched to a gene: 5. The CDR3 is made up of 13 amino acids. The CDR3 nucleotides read TGCAGCGTTGAGGGACAGTGGGCCACTGAAGCTTTCTTT. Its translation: CSVEGQWATEAFF.

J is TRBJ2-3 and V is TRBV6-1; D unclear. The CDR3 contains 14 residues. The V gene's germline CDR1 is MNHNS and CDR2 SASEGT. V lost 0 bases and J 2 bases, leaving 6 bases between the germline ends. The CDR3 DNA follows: TGTGCCAGCAGTGAAGCGGCCGACACAGATACGCAGTATTTT. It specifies CASSEAADTDTQYF.

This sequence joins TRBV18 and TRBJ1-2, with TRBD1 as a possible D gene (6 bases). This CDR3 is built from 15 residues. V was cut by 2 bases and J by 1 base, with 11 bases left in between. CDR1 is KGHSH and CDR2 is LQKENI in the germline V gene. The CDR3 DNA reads TGTGCCAGCTCACCAGGTACAGGGAGTAACTATGGCTACACCTTC. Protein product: CASSPGTGSNYGYTF.